This TCR beta chain was identified during a study of blood T cell repertoires in COVID-19. Germline V gene lookup returns CDR1 LNHDA and CDR2 SQIVND (reference sequence). The CDR3 contains 14 residues. V gave up 3 bases and J gave up 1 base, with 9 bases separating them. Libraries were prepared by immunoSEQ multiplex PCR; TCRdb keeps only in-frame clonotypes and omits some of them. The sample has more than 200,000 clones, 88% seen once. This receptor was identified in a man aged 65-85 years with acute or convalescent COVID-19. The sequencing input was peripheral blood. The rearrangement uses TRBV19 and TRBJ1-1, with D uncertain. CDR3 residues: CASSMRVSNTEAFF. The DNA of the CDR3 is TGTGCCAGTAGTATGAGGGTTTCGAACACTGAAGCTTTCTTT.